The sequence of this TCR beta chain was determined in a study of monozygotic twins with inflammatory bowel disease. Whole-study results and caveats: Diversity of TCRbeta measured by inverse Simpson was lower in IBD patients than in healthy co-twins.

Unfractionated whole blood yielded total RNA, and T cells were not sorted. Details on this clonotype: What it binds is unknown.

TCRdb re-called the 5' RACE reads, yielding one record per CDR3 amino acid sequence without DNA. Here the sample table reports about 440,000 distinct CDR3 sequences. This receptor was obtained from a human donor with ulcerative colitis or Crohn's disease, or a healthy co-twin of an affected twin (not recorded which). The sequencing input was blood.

The CDR3 reads CASSLFGTNEKLFF. The chain uses TRBV7-2 and TRBJ1-4. The CDR3 has 14 amino acids. In germline, CDR1 is SGHTA, CDR2 FQGNSA.